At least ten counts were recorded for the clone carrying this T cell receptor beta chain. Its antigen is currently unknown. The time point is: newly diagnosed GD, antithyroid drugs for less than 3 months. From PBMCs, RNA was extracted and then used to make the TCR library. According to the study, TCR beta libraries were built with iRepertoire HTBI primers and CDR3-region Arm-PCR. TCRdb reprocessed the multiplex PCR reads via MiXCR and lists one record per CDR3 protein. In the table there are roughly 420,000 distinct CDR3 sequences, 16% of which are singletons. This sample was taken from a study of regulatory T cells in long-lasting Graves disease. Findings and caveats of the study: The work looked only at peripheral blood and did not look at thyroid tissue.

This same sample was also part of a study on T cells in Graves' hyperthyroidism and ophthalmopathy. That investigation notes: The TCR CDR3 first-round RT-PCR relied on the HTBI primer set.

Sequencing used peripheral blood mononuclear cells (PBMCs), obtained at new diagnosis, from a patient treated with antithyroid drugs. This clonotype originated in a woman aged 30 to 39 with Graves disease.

CDR3 sequence reads: CSARDQGNYEQYF. DNA of the CDR3: TGCAGTGCTAGAGATCAGGGTAACTACGAGCAGTACTTC. V is TRBV20-1 and J is TRBJ2-7, with a tentative D call TRBD1 (5 bases). The V end was cut by 0 bases, the J end by 3 bases, with 9 bases between. The CDR3 contains 13 residues. Germline CDR1 and CDR2: DFQATT and SNEGSKA (reference sequence).